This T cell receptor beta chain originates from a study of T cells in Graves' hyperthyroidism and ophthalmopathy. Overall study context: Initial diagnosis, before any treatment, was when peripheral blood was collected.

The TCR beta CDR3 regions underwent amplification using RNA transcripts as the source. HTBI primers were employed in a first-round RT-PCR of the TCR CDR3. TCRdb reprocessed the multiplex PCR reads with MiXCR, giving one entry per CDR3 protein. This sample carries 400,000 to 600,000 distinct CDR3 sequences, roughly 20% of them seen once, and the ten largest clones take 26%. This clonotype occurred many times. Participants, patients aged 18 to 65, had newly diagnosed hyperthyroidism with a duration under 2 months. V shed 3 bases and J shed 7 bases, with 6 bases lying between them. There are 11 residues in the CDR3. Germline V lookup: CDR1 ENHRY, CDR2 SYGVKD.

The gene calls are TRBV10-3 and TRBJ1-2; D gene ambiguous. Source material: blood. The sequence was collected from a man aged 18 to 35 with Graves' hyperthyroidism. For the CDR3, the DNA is TGTGCCATCAGTGAAAAACGTGGCTACACCTTC. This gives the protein CAISEKRGYTF.